Included here is one T cell receptor beta chain sequence, with context. Within the sample, other DNA sequences also encode this same CDR3. Germline CDR1 reads SGHAT; CDR2 reads FQNNGV. This CDR3 comprises 14 residues. Trimming stripped 0 bases from V and 3 bases from J, with 7 bases between. Assay used: immunoSEQ multiplex PCR; TCRdb lists only in-frame clones, some missing. The sample lists around 500,000 clones; over 75% were seen once. The data belong to a study of blood T cell repertoires in COVID-19. The J gene is TRBJ2-3, the V gene TRBV11-2, with unresolved D. Sequencing was performed on peripheral blood. The TCR sequence derives from a human donor in a cohort sampled during active COVID-19. CDR3 sequence reads: CASSLDRGTDTQYF. The CDR3 DNA reads TGTGCCAGCAGCTTAGATAGAGGAACAGATACGCAGTATTTT.